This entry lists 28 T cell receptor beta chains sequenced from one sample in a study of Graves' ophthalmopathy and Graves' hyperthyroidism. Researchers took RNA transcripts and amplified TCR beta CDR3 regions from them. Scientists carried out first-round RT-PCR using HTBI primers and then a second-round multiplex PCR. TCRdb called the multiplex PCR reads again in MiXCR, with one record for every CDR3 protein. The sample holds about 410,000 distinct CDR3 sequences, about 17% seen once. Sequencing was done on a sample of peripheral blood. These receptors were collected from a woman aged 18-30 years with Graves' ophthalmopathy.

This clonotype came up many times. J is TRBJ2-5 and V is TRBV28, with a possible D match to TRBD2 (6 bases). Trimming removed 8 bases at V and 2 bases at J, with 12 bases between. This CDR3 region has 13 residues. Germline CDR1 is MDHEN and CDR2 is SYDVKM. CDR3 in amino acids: CASYGGLQETQYF. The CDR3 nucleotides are TGTGCCAGCTATGGCGGACTACAAGAGACCCAGTACTTC.

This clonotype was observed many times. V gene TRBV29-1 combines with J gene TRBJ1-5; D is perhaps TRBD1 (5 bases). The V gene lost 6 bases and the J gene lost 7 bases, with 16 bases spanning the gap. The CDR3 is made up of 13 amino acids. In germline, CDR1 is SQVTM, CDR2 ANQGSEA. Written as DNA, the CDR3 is TGCAGCGTCTTTATTAGGGGAGAACAGCCCCAGCATTTT. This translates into CSVFIRGEQPQHF.

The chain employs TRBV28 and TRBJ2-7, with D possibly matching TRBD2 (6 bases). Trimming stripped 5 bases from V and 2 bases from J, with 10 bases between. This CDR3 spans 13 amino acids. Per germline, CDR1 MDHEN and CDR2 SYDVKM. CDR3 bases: TGTGCCAGCAGTATAGCGGCCCCCTACGAGCAGTACTTC. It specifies CASSIAAPYEQYF.

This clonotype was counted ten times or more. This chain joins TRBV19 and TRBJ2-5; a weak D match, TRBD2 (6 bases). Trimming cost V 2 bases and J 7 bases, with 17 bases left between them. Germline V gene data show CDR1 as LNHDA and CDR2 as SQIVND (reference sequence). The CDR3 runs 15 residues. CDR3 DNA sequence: TGTGCCAGTAGTATAAGGGGTGGTAGGGGAGGGACCCAGTACTTC. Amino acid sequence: CASSIRGGRGGTQYF.

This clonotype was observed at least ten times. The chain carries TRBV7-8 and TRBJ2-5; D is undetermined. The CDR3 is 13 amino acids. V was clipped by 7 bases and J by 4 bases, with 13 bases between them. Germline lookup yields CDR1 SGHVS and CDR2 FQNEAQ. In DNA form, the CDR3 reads TGTGCCAGCACCCACGGGCAGTCAGAGACCCAGTACTTC. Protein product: CASTHGQSETQYF.

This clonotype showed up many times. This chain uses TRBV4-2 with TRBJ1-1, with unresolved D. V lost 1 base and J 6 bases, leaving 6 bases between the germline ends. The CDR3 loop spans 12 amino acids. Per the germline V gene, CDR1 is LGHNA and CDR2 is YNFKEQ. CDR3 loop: CASSQVDAEAFF. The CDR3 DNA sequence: TGTGCCAGCAGCCAAGTCGACGCTGAAGCTTTCTTT.

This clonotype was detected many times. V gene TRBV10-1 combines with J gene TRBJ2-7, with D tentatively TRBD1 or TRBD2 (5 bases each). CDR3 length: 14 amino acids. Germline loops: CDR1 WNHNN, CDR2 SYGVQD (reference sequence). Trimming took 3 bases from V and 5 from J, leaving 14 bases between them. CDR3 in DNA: TGCGCCAGCAGTGATATGACGGGGACGGACGAGCAGTACTTC. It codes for CASSDMTGTDEQYF.

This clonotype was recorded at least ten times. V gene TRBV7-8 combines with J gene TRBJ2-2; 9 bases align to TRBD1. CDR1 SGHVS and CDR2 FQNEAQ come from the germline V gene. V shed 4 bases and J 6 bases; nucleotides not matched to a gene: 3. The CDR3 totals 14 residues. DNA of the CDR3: TGTGCCAGCAGCTCTGGACAGGGGCCCGGGGAGCTGTTTTTT. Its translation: CASSSGQGPGELFF. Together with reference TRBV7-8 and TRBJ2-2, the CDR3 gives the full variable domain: GAGVSQSPRYKVAKRGQDVALRCDPISGHVSLFWYQQALGQGPEFLTYFQNEAQLDKSGLPSDRFFAERPEGSVSTLKIQRTQQEDSAVYLCASSSGQGPGELFFGEGSRLTVL.

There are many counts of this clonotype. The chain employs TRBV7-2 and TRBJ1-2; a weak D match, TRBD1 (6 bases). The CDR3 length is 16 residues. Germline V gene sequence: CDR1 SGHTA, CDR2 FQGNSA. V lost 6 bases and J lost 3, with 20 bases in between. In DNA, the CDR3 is TGTGCCAGCAGGCTTGGCCAGGGGCAAAGCTACTATGGCTACACCTTC. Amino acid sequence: CASRLGQGQSYYGYTF.

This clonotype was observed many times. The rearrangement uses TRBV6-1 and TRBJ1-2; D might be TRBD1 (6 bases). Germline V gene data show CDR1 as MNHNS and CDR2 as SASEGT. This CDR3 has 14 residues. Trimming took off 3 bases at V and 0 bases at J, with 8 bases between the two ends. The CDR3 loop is CASSDGQPNYGYTF. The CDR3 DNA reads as TGTGCCAGCAGTGACGGACAGCCTAACTATGGCTACACCTTC.

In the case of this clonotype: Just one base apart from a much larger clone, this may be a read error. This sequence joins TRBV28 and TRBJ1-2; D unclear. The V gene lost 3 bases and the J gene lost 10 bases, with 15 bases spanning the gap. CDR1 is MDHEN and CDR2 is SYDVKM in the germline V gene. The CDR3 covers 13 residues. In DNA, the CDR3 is TGTGCCAGCAGTTTTGTGTCGGGGAGTGACTACACCTTC. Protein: CASSFVSGSDYTF.

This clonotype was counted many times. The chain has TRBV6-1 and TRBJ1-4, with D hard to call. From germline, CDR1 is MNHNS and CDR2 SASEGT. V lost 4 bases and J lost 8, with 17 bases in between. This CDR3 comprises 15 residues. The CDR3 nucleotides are TGTGCCAGCAGTGGGACGGCCACCTTCGGGGAAAAACTGTTTTTT. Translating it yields CASSGTATFGEKLFF.

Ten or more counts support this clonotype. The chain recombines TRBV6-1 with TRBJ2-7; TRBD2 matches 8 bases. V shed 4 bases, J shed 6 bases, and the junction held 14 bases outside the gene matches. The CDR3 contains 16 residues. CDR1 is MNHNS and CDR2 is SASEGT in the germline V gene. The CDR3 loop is CASSVEGGTSSFEQYF. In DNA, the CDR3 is TGTGCCAGCAGTGTGGAAGGAGGGACTAGTTCGTTCGAGCAGTACTTC.

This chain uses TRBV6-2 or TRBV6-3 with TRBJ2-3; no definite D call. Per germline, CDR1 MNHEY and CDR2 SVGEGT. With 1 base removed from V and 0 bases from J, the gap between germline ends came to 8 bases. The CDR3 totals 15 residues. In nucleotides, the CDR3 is TGTGCCAGCAGTTACTGGGCCACAAGCACAGATACGCAGTATTTT. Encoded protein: CASSYWATSTDTQYF.

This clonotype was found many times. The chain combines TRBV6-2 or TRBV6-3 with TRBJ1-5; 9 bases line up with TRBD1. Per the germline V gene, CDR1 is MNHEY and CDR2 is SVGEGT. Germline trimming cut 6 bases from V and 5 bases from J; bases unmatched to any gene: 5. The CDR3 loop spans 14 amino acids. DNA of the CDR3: TGTGCCAGCAGGGCAACAGGGGGCTATCAGCCCCAGCATTTT. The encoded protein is CASRATGGYQPQHF.

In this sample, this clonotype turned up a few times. CDR3: CASGFGTANYGYTF. The CDR3 DNA sequence: TGTGCTAGTGGTTTCGGGACAGCGAACTATGGCTACACCTTC. The chain links TRBV12-5 to TRBJ1-2, with TRBD1 matching 7 bases. There are 14 residues in the CDR3. Trimming took 3 bases from V and 2 from J; bases not matched to a gene: 3. Germline CDR1 is LGHNT and CDR2 is FRNRAP.

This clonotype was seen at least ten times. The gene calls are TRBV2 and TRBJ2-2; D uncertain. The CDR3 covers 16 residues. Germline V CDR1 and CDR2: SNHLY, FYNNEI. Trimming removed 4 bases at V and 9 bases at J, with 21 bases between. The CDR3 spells CASSAPSGPVSRELFF. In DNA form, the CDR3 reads TGTGCCAGCAGTGCCCCCTCTGGACCCGTGTCTCGGGAGCTGTTTTTT.

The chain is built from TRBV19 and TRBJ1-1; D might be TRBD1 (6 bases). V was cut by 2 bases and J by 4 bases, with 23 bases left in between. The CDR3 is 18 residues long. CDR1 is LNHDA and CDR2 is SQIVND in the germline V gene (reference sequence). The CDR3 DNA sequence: TGTGCCAGTAGTATAATGGAGGGCGGGGGCTTTAGGGGCACTGAAGCTTTCTTT. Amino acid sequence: CASSIMEGGGFRGTEAFF.

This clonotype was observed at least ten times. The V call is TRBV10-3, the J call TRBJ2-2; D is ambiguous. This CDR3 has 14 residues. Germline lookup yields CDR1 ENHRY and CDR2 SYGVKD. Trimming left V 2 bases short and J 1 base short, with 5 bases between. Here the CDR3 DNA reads TGTGCCATCAGTGAGGACTGGAACACCGGGGAGCTGTTTTTT. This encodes CAISEDWNTGELFF.

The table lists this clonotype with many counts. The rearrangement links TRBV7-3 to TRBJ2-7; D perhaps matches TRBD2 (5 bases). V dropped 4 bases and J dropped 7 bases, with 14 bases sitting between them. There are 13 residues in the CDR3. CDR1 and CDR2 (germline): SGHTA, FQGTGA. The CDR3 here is CASSSTWAGEQYF. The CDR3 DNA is TGTGCCAGCAGCTCCACCTGGGCGGGTGAGCAGTACTTC.

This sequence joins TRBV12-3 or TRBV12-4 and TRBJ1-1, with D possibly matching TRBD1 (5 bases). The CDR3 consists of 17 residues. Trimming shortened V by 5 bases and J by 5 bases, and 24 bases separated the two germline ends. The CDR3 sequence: CASSLGLRTAGETEAFF. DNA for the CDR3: TGTGCCAGCAGTCTAGGGCTCAGAACAGCGGGGGAGACTGAAGCTTTCTTT.

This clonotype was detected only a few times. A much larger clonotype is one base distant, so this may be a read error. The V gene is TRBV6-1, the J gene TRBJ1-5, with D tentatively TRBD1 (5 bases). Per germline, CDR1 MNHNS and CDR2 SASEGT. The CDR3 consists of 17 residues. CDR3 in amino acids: CASRGVGEAYSNQSQHF. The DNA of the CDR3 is TGTGCCAGCAGAGGAGTGGGGGAGGCCTATAGCAATCAGTCCCAGCATTTT.

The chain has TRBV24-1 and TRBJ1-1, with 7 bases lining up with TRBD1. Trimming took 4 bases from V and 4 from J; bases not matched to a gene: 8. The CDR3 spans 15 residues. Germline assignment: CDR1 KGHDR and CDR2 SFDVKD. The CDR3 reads CATSDSRTGPTEAFF. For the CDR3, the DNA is TGTGCCACCAGTGACTCCAGGACAGGTCCCACTGAAGCTTTCTTT.

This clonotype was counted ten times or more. CDR3 nucleotide sequence: TGTGCCAGCAGTTTATACCAGGAGAGGAGTGGCTACACCTTC. It translates to CASSLYQERSGYTF. The J gene is TRBJ1-2, the V gene TRBV28; D remains unclear. Trimming stripped 1 base from V and 7 bases from J, with 13 bases between. The length of the CDR3 is 14 residues. Germline CDR1 and CDR2: MDHEN and SYDVKM.

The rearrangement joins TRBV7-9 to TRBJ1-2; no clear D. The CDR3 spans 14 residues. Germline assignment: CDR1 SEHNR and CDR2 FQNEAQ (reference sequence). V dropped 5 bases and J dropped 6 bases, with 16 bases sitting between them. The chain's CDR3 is CASSQVGDWNGYTF. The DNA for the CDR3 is TGTGCCAGCAGCCAAGTCGGGGATTGGAATGGCTACACCTTC.

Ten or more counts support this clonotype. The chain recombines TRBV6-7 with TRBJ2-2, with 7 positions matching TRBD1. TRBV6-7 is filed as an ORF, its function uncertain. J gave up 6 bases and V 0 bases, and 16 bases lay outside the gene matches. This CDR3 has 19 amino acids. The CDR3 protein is CASSYSTCTGDGISGELFF. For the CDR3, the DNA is TGTGCCAGCAGTTACTCGACATGTACAGGGGACGGCATCTCCGGGGAGCTGTTTTTT.

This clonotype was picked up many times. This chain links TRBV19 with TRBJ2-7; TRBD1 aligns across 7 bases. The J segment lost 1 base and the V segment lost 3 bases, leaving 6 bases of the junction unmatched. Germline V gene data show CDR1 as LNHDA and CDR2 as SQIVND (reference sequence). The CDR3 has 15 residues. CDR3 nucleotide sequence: TGTGCCAGTAGTATCGGGTCAGGGGGATCCTACGAGCAGTACTTC. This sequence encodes CASSIGSGGSYEQYF.

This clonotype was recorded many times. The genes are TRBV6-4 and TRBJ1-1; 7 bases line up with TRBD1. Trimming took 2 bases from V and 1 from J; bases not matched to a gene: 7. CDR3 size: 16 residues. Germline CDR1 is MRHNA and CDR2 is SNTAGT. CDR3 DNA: TGTGCCAGCAGTGACGAACTTACAGGGGCGAACACTGAAGCTTTCTTT. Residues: CASSDELTGANTEAFF.